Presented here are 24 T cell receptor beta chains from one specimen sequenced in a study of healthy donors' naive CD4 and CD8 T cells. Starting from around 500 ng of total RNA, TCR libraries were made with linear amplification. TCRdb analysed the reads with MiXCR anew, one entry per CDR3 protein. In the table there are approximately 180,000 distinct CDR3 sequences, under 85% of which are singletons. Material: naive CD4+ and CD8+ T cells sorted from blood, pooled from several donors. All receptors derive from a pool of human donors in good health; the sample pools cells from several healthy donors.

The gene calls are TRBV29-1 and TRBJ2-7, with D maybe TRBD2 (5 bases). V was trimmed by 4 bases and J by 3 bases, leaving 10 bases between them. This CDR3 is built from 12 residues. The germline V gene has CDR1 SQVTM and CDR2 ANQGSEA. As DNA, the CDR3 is TGCAGCGTTGCTGGACTGAGCTACGAGCAGTACTTC. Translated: CSVAGLSYEQYF.

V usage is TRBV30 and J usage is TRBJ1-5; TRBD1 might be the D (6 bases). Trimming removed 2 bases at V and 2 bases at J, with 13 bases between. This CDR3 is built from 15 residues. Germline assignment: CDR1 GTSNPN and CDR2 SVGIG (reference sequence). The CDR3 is CAWSFWGQGNQPQHF. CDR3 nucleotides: TGTGCCTGGAGTTTCTGGGGGCAAGGCAATCAGCCCCAGCATTTT.

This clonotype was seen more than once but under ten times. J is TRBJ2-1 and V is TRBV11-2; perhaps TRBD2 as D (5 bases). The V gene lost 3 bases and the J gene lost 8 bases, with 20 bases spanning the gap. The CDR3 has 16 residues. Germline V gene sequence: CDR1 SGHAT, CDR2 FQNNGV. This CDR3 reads CASSFRLAVNKHEQFF. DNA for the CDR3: TGTGCCAGCAGCTTTAGGCTAGCAGTTAACAAGCATGAGCAGTTCTTC.

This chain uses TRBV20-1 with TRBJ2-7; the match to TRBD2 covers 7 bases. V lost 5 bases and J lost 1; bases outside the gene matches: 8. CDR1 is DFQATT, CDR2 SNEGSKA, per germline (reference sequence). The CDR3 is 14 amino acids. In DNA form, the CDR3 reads TGCAGTGCTGGGCGCAGCGGGGCTTCCTACGAGCAGTACTTC. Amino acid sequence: CSAGRSGASYEQYF.

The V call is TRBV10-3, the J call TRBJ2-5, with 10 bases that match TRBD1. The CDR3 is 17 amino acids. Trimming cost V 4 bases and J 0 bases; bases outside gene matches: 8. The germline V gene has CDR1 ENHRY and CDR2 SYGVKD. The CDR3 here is CAISGTGTGVDQETQYF. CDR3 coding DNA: TGTGCCATCAGTGGGACCGGGACAGGGGTTGACCAAGAGACCCAGTACTTC.

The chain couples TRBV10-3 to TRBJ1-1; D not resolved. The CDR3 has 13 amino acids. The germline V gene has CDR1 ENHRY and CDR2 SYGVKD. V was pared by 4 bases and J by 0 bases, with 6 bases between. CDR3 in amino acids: CAISGRVNTEAFF. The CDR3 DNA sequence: TGTGCCATCAGTGGACGGGTGAACACTGAAGCTTTCTTT.

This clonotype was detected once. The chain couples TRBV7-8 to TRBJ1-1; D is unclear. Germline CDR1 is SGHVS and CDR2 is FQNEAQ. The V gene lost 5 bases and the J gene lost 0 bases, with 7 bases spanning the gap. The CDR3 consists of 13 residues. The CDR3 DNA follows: TGTGCCAGCAGCCCCACATTGAACACTGAAGCTTTCTTT. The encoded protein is CASSPTLNTEAFF.

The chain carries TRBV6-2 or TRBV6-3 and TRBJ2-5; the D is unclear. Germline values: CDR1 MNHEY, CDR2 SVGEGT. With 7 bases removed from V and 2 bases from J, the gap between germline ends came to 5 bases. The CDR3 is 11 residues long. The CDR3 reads CASTQQETQYF. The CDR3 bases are TGTGCCAGCACTCAGCAAGAGACCCAGTACTTC.

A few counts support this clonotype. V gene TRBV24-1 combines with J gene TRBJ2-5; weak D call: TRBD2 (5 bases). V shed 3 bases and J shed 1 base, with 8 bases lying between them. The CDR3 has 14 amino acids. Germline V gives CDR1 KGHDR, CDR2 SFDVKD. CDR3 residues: CATSDVGLQETQYF. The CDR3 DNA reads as TGTGCCACCAGTGATGTCGGACTCCAAGAGACCCAGTACTTC.

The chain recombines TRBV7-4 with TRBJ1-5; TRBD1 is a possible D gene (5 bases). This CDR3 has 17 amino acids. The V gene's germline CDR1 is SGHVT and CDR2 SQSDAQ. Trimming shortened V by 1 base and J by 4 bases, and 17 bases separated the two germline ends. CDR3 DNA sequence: TGTGCCAGCAGCTTAGGTGAGAGGCAGGGACGGAATCAGCCCCAGCATTTT. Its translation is CASSLGERQGRNQPQHF.

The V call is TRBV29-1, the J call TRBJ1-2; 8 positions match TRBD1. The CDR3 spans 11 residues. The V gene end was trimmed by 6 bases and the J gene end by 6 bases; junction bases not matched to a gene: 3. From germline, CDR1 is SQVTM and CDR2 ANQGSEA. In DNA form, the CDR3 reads TGCAGCGTCCCGGACAGGGATGGCTACACCTTC. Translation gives CSVPDRDGYTF.

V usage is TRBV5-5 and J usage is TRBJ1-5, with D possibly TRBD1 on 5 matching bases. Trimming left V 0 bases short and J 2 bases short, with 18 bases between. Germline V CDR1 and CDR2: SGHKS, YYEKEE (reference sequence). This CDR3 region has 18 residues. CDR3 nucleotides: TGTGCCAGCAGCTTGGATCTCTGGGCGGGGGTGGGCAATCAGCCCCAGCATTTT. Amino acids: CASSLDLWAGVGNQPQHF.

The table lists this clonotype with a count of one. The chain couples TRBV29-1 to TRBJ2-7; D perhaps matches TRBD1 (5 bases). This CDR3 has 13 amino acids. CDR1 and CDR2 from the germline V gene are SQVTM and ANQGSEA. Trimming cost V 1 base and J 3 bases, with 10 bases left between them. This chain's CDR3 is CSVEGERGYEQYF. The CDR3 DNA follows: TGCAGCGTTGAAGGAGAAAGGGGCTACGAGCAGTACTTC.

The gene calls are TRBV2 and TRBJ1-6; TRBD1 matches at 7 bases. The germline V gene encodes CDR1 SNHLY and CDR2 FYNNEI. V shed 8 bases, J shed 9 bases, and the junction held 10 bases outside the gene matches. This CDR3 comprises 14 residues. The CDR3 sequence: CASGVVQGGSPLHF. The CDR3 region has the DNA TGTGCCAGCGGGGTCGTGCAGGGGGGTTCACCCCTCCACTTT. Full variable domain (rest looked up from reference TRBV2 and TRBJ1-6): EPEVTQTPSHQVTQMGQEVILRCVPISNHLYFYWYRQILGQKVEFLVSFYNNEISEKSEIFDDQFSVERPDGSNFTLKIRSTKLEDSAMYFCASGVVQGGSPLHFGNGTRLTVT.

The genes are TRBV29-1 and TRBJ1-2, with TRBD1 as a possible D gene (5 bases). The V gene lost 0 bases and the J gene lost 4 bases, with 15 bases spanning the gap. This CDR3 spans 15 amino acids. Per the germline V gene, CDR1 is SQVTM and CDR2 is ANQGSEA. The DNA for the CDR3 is TGCAGCGTTGAAGAAATACCACCAGACAGCTATGGCTACACCTTC. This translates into CSVEEIPPDSYGYTF. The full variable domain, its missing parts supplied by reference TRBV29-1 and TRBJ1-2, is SAVISQKPSRDICQRGTSLTIQCQVDSQVTMMFWYRQQPGQSLTLIATANQGSEATYESGFVIDKFPISRPNLTFSTLTVSNMSPEDSSIYLCSVEEIPPDSYGYTFGSGTRLTVV.

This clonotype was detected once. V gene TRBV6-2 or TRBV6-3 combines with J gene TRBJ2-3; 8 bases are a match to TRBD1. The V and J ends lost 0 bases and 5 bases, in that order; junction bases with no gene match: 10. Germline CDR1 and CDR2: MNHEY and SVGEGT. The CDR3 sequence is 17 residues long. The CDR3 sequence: CASSYSRSGGWKDTQYF. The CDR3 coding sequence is TGTGCCAGCAGTTACTCGAGATCAGGGGGCTGGAAAGATACGCAGTATTTT.

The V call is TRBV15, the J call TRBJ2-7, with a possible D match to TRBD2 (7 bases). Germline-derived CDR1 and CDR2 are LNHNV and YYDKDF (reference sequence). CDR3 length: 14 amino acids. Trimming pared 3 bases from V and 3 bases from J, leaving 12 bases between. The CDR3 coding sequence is TGTGCCACCAGCAGCCGGGGGGCGGACTACGAGCAGTACTTC. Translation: CATSSRGADYEQYF. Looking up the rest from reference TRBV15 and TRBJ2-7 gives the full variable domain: DAMVIQNPRYQVTQFGKPVTLSCSQTLNHNVMYWYQQKSSQAPKLLFHYYDKDFNNEADTPDNFQSRRPNTSFCFLDIRSPGLGDTAMYLCATSSRGADYEQYFGPGTRLTVT.

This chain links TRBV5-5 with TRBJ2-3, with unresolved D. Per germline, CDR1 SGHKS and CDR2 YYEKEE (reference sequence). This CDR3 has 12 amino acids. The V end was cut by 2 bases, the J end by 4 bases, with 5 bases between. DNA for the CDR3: TGTGCCAGCAGCTTCAGCGCAGATACGCAGTATTTT. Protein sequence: CASSFSADTQYF.

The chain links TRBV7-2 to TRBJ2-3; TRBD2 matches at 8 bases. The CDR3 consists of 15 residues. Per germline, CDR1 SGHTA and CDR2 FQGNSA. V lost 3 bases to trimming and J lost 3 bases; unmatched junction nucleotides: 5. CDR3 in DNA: TGTGCCAGCAGCTTCGCGGGGGGCGATACAGATACGCAGTATTTT. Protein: CASSFAGGDTDTQYF.

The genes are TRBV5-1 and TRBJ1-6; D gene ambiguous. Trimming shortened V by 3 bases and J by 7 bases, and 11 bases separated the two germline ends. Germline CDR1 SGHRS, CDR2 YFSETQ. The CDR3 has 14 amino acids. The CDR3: CASSSREPNSPLHF. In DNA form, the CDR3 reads TGCGCCAGCAGCTCCCGGGAGCCAAATTCACCCCTCCACTTT.

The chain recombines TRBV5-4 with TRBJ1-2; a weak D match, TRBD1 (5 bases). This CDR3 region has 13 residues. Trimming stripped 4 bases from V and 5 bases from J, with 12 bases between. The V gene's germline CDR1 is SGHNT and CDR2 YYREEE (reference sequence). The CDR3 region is CASSRGTQYGYTF. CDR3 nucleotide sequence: TGTGCCAGCAGCCGCGGGACTCAGTATGGCTACACCTTC.

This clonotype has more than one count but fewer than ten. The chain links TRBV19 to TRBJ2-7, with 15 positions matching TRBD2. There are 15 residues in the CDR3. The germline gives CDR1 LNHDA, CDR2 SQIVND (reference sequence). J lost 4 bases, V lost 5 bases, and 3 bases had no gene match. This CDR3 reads CASSPGLAGGYEQYF. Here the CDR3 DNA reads TGTGCCAGTAGTCCGGGACTAGCGGGGGGATACGAGCAGTACTTC.

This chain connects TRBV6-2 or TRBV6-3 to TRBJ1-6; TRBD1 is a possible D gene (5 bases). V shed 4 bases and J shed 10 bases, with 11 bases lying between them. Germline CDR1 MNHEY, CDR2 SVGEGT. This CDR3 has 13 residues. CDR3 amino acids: CASSWGSGSPLHF. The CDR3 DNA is TGTGCCAGCAGTTGGGGCAGCGGCTCACCCCTCCACTTT.

The CDR3 nucleotides are TGCAGCGTCAGTCAGGACAGGTACACTGAAGCTTTCTTT. Protein sequence: CSVSQDRYTEAFF. The J gene is TRBJ1-1, the V gene TRBV29-1; TRBD1 matches at 7 bases. The CDR3 consists of 13 residues. Germline assignment: CDR1 SQVTM and CDR2 ANQGSEA. The junction had 7 bases not matched to a gene; V was cut back by 6 bases and J by 3 bases.